This TCR beta chain was recovered during a study of CD8 T cells in ankylosing spondylitis. Study results and limitations: Reports of some motif variants in reactive arthritis synovial fluid and blood predate this one. Disease-linked clones, CD8+, were relatively rare in peripheral blood.

Concerning this clonotype itself: Its matching antigen is unknown.

One entry per CDR3 protein results from TCRdb running MiXCR on the 5' RACE reads. This table has approximately 350,000 distinct CDR3 sequences, about 15% appearing once. The germline V gene encodes CDR1 SQVTM and CDR2 ANQGSEA. CDR3 size: 12 residues. Unmatched junction bases numbered 7, after V lost 7 bases and J lost 7 bases. This TCR was recovered from a male donor with ankylosing spondylitis or in good health (not recorded which). V usage is TRBV29-1 and J usage is TRBJ2-4, with TRBD1 matching over 7 bases. Specimen: blood, either unsorted or a sorted T cell fraction (not recorded which). The CDR3 sequence: CSATGEVNIQYF. The DNA for the CDR3 is TGCAGCGCAACAGGGGAAGTGAACATTCAGTACTTC.